These 4 T cell receptor beta chains were all obtained from the same sample, sequenced in a study of blood T cells in healthy people across ages. The authors ran a second PCR of about 7 to 12 cycles using a sample-barcoded 5' primer and a J-beta primer mix. MiXCR, applied by TCRdb to the 5' RACE reads, yields one record per CDR3 protein. The data contain over a million distinct CDR3 sequences, more than 35% of them singletons. Sequenced: blood. The receptors stem from an older woman in good health.

The J gene is TRBJ1-2, the V gene TRBV21-1. TRBV21-1 is reported as a pseudogene. The CDR3 is 15 amino acids. The CDR3 sequence is CASSKGQETNYGYTF. The DNA of the CDR3 is TGTGCCAGCAGCAAAGGGCAGGAGACTAACTATGGCTACACCTTC.

The rearrangement links TRBV5-1 to TRBJ2-6, with 10 bases lining up with TRBD2. V gave up 1 base and J gave up 3 bases; unmatched junction bases: 7. CDR3 length: 18 amino acids. Germline assignment: CDR1 SGHRS and CDR2 YFSETQ. In nucleotides, the CDR3 is TGCGCCAGCAGCTTGCGGCTAGCGGGAGTTAATGGGGCCAACGTCCTGACTTTC. It encodes CASSLRLAGVNGANVLTF. Drawing the rest from reference TRBV5-1 and TRBJ2-6, the complete variable domain is KAGVTQTPRYLIKTRGQQVTLSCSPISGHRSVSWYQQTPGQGLQFLFEYFSETQRNKGNFPGRFSGRQFSNSRSEMNVSTLELGDSALYLCASSLRLAGVNGANVLTFGAGSRLTVL.

V is TRBV27 and J is TRBJ1-5; tentative D call: TRBD1 (5 bases). V lost 1 base to trimming and J lost 7 bases, with 8 bases between them. CDR1 and CDR2 from the germline V gene are MNHEY and SMNVEV (reference sequence). This CDR3 contains 13 residues. In DNA, the CDR3 is TGTGCCAGCAGTTTATATCAGGGCCAGCCCCAGCATTTT. Translating gives CASSLYQGQPQHF.

This sequence joins TRBV6-5 and TRBJ2-5, with D maybe TRBD1 (6 bases). V was clipped by 5 bases and J by 0 bases, with 10 bases between them. The CDR3 length is 14 residues. Germline assignment: CDR1 MNHEY and CDR2 SVGAGI. CDR3 region: CASSKQGNQETQYF. The CDR3 DNA follows: TGTGCCAGCAGTAAACAGGGTAACCAAGAGACCCAGTACTTC.